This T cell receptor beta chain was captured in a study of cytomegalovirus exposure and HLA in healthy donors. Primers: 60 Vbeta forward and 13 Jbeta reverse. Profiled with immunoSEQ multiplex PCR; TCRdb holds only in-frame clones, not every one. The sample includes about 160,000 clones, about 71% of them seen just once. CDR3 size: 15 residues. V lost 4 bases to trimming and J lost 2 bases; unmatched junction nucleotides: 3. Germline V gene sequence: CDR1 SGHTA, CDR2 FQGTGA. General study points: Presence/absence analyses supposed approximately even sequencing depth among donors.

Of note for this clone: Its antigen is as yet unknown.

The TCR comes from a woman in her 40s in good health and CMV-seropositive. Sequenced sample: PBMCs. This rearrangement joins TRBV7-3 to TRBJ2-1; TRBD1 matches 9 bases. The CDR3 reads CASSSDRGAYNEQFF. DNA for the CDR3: TGTGCCAGCAGCTCGGACAGGGGAGCCTACAATGAGCAGTTCTTC.